Included here is one T cell receptor (beta chain) sequence, with context. The sample is drawn from a study of blood T cell repertoires in COVID-19. Across the study: Acute and convalescent COVID-19 specimens originated in the United States, Italy and Spain.

Followed longitudinally, the Seattle patients had been enrolled during active infection. Sequencing used immunoSEQ multiplex PCR; TCRdb keeps in-frame clones, though not all of them. The repertoire consists of roughly 69,000 clones, with under 85% occurring once and the leading ten covering 13%. This CDR3 has 14 amino acids. V gave up 8 bases and J gave up 8 bases, with 17 bases separating them. Germline CDR1 SGHRS, CDR2 YFSETQ. Sequencing was done on a sample of peripheral blood. The TCR comes from a man in his forties or fifties with COVID-19, enrolled during active disease. The chain uses TRBV5-1 and TRBJ1-6; D remains unclear. CDR3 sequence reads: CASHPEHYDSPLHF. The CDR3 region has the DNA TGCGCCAGTCATCCTGAGCATTATGATTCACCCCTCCACTTT.